Listed here is a single TCR beta chain. This entry comes from a study of blood T cell repertoires in COVID-19. Study background: Researchers got acute and convalescent COVID-19 samples from the United States, Italy and Spain.

In germline, CDR1 is SEHNR, CDR2 FQNEAQ (reference sequence). The CDR3 has 12 residues. V was cut by 4 bases and J by 2 bases, with 6 bases left in between. Authors' processing steps: Amplified reference gene primers provided the basis for estimating nucleated cell counts. TCRdb keeps only in-frame clones here, not all; method: immunoSEQ multiplex PCR. V and J calls and clone size follow that table, whereas D and trimming were derived from the DNA. The table lists some 270,000 clones, 75% to 90% of them singletons. Clinical history as reported by participants underpinned cohort assignment. Each recovered donor of Cohort 3 presented with two negative PCRs, clearance, or symptom resolution.

The clonotype originates from a woman aged 25-40 years who had recovered from COVID-19. Sequenced sample: PBMCs or T cells enriched from blood (not recorded which). The chain has TRBV7-9 and TRBJ2-7; D uncertain. CDR3 loop: CASSSVTYEQYF. The CDR3, as DNA: TGTGCCAGCAGCTCAGTAACCTACGAGCAGTACTTC.